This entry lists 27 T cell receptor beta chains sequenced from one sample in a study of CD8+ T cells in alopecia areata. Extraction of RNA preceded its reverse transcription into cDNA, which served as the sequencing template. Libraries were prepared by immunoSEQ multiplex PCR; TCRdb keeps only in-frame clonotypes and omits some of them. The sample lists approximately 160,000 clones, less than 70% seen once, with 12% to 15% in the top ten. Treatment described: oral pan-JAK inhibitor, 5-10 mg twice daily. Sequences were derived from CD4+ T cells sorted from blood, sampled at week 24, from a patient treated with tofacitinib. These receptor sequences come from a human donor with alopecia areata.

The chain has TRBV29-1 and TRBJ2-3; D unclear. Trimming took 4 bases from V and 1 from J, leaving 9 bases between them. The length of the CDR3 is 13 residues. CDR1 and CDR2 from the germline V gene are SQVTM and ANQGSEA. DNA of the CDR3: TGCAGCGTTGTTCAGAGACGCACAGATACGCAGTATTTT. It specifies CSVVQRRTDTQYF.

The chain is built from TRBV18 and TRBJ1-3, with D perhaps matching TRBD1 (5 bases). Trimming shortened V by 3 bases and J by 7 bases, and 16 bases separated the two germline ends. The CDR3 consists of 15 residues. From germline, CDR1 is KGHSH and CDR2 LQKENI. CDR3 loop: CASSPEQDIWNTIYF. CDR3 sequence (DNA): TGTGCCAGCTCACCCGAACAGGATATTTGGAACACCATATATTTT.

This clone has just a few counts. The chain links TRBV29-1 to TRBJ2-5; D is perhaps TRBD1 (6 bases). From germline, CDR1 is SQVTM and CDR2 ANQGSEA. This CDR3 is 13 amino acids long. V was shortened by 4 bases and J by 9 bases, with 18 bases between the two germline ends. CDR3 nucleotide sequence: TGCAGCGTTGGCCATAGACAGGCAGGAGCCCAGTACTTC. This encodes CSVGHRQAGAQYF.

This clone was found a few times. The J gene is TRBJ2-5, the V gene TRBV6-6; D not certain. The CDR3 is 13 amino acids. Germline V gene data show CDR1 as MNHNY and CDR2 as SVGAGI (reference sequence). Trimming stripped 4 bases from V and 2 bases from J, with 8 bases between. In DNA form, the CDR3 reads TGTGCCAGCAGTTCCACGGAGCAAGAGACCCAGTACTTC. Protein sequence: CASSSTEQETQYF.

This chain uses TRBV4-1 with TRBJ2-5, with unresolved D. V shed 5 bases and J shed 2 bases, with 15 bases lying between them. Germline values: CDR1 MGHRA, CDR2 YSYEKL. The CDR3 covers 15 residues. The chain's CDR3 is CASSRRTEKQETQYF. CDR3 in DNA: TGCGCCAGCAGCAGACGGACGGAAAAACAAGAGACCCAGTACTTC.

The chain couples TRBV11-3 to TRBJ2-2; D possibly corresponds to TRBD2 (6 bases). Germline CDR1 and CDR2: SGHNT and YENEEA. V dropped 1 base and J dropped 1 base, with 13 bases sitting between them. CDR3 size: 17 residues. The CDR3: CASSLGPRGVNTGELFF. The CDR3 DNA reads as TGTGCCAGCAGCTTAGGCCCCCGCGGGGTGAACACCGGGGAGCTGTTTTTT.

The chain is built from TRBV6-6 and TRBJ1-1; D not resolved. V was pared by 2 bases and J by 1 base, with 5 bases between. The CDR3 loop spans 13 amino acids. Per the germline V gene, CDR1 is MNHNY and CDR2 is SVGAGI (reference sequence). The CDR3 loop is CASSYLKNTEAFF. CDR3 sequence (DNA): TGTGCCAGCAGTTACCTGAAGAACACTGAAGCTTTCTTT.

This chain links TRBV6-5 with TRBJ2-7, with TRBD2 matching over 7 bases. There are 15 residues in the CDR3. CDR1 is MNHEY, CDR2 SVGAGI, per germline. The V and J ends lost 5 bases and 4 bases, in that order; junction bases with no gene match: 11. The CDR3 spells CASSIAKRGGYEQYF. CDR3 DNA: TGTGCCAGCAGTATCGCCAAGCGGGGAGGATACGAGCAGTACTTC.

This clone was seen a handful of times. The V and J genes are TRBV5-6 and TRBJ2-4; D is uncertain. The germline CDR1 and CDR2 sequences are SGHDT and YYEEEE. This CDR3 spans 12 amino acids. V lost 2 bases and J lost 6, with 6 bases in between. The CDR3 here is CASSFNRNIQYF. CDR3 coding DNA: TGTGCCAGCAGCTTTAATAGAAACATTCAGTACTTC.

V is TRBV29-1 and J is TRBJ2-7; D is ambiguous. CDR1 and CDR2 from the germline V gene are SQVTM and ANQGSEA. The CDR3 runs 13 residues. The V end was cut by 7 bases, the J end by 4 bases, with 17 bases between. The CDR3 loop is CSARARFGYEQYF. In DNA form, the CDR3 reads TGCAGCGCCCGAGCCAGATTCGGGTACGAGCAGTACTTC.

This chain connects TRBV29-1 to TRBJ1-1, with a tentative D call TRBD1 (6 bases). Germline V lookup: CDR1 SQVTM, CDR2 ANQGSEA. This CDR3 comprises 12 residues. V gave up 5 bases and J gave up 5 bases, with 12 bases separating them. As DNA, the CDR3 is TGCAGCGTTATCGCCGGGACAACTGAAGCTTTCTTT. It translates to CSVIAGTTEAFF.

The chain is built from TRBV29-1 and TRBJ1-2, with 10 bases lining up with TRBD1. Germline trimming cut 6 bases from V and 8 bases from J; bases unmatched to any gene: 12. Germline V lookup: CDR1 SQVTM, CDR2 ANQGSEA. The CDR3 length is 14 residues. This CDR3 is CSVTPGTGASGYTF. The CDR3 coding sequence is TGCAGCGTGACCCCCGGGACAGGGGCATCCGGCTACACCTTC.

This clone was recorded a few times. The CDR3: CASSFSLSDNTEAFF. The CDR3 DNA reads as TGTGCCAGCAGCTTCAGTTTGTCGGATAACACTGAAGCTTTCTTT. The rearrangement uses TRBV7-9 and TRBJ1-1; D ambiguous. The CDR3 length is 15 residues. CDR1 and CDR2 from the germline V gene are SEHNR and FQNEAQ (reference sequence). Trimming left V 3 bases short and J 2 bases short, with 13 bases between.

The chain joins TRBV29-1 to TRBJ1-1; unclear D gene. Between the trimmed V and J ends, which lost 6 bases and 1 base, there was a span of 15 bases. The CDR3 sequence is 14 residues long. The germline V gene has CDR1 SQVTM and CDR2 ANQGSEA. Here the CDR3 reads CSVLPGPKNTEAFF. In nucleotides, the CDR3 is TGCAGCGTCCTTCCCGGACCGAAGAACACTGAAGCTTTCTTT.

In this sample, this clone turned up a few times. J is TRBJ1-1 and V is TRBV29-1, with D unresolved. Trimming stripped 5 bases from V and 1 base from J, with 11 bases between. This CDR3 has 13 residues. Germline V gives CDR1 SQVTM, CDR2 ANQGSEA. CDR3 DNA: TGCAGCGTTCATGGGATTACGAACACTGAAGCTTTCTTT. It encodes CSVHGITNTEAFF. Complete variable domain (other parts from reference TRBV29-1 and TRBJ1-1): SAVISQKPSRDICQRGTSLTIQCQVDSQVTMMFWYRQQPGQSLTLIATANQGSEATYESGFVIDKFPISRPNLTFSTLTVSNMSPEDSSIYLCSVHGITNTEAFFGQGTRLTVV.

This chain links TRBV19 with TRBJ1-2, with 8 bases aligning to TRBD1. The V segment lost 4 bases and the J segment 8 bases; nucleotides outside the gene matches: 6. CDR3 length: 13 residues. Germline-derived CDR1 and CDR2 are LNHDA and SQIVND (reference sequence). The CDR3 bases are TGTGCCAGTAGTAGGCAGGGGGCGTACGGCTACACCTTC. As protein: CASSRQGAYGYTF.

The CDR3 sequence is CASSQAPTSANYEQYF. CDR3 sequence (DNA): TGCGCCAGCAGCCAAGCCCCGACTAGCGCAAACTACGAGCAGTACTTC. The chain recombines TRBV4-1 with TRBJ2-7; 8 bases are a match to TRBD2. The CDR3 totals 16 residues. In germline, CDR1 is MGHRA, CDR2 YSYEKL. Trimming cost V 1 base and J 3 bases; bases outside gene matches: 8.

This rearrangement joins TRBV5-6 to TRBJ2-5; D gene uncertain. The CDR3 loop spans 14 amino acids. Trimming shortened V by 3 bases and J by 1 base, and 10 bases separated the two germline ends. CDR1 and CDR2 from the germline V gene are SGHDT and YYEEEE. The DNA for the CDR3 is TGTGCCAGCAGCTCCTTTGGCAGCCAAGAGACCCAGTACTTC. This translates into CASSSFGSQETQYF.

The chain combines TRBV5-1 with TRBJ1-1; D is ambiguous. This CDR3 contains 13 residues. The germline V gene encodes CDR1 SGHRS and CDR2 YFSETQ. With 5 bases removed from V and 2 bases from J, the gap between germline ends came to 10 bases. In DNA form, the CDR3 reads TGCGCCAGCAGATCAGCTATCAACACTGAAGCTTTCTTT. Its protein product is CASRSAINTEAFF.

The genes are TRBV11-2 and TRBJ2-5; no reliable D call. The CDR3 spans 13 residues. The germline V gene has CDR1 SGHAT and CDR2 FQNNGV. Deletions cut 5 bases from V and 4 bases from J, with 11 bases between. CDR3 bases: TGTGCCAGCAGCCAGGAGAGACGAGAGACCCAGTACTTC. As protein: CASSQERRETQYF.

In nucleotides, the CDR3 is TGTGCCTGGAGTCTAGGACAGGGGATGCCCTACGAGCAGTACTTC. Protein product: CAWSLGQGMPYEQYF. V and J are TRBV30 and TRBJ2-7, with 9 positions matching TRBD1. Germline values: CDR1 GTSNPN, CDR2 SVGIG (reference sequence). The J segment lost 2 bases and the V segment lost 2 bases, leaving 7 bases of the junction unmatched. The CDR3 is made up of 15 amino acids.

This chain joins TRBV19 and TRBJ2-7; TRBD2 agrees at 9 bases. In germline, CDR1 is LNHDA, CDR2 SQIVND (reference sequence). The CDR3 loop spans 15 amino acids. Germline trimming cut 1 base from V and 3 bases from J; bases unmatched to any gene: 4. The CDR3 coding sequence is TGTGCCAGTAGTATAGCTAGCGGGGAGGTCTACGAGCAGTACTTC. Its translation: CASSIASGEVYEQYF.

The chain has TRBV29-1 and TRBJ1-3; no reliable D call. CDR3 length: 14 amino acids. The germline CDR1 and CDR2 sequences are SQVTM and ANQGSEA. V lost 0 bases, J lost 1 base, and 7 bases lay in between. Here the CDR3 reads CSVEDPGSGNTIYF. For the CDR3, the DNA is TGCAGCGTTGAAGATCCGGGGTCTGGAAACACCATATATTTT.

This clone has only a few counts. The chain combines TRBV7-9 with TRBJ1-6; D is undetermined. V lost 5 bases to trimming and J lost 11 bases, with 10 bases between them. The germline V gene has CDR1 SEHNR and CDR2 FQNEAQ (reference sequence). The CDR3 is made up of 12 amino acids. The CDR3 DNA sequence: TGTGCCAGCAGCGAAATGGCCCCACCCCTCCACTTT. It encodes CASSEMAPPLHF.

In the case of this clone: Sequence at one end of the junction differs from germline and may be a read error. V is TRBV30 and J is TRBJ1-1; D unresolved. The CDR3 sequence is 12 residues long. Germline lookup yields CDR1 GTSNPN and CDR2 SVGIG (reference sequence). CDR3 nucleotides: TGTACCTGGAGTGTAAGGCTGCTTGGAGCTTTCTTT. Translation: CTWSVRLLGAFF.

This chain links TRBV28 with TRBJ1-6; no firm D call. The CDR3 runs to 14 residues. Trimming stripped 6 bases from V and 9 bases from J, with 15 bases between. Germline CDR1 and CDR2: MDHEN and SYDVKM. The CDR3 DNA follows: TGTGCCAGCAGCCCCGGGAGGGTCGGTTCACCCCTCCACTTT. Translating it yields CASSPGRVGSPLHF.

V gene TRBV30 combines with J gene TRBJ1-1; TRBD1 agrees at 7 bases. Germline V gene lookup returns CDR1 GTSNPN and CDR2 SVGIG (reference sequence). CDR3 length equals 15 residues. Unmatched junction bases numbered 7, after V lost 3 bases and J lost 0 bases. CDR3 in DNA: TGTGCCTGGAGGGATAGGGACAGATTGAACACTGAAGCTTTCTTT. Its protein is CAWRDRDRLNTEAFF.